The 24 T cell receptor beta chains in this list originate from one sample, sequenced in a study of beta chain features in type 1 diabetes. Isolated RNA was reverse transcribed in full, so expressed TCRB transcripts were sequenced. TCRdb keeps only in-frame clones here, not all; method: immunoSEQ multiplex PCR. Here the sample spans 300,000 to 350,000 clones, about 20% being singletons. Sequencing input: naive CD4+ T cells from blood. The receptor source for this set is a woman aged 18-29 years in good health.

CDR3: CASSYGQTYEQYF. The DNA of the CDR3 is TGCGCCAGCAGCTACGGACAGACCTACGAGCAGTACTTC. The gene calls are TRBV5-1 and TRBJ2-7, with a weak D call TRBD1 (6 bases). Germline CDR1 SGHRS, CDR2 YFSETQ. V lost 3 bases and J 2 bases, leaving 9 bases between the germline ends. CDR3 length: 13 amino acids.

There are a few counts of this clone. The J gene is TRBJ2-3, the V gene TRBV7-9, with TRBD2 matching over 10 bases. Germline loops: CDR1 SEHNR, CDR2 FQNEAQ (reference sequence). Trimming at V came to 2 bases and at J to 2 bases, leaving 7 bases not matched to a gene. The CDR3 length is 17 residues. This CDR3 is CASSLQASGSITDTQYF. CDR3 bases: TGTGCCAGCAGCTTACAGGCTAGCGGGAGTATCACAGATACGCAGTATTTT.

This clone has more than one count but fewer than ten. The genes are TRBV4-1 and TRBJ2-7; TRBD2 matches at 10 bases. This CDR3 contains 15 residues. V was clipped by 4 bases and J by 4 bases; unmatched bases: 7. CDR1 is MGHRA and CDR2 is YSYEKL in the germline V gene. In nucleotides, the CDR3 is TGCGCCAGCAGCCTTTCCGAGCGGGGGGGATACGAGCAGTACTTC. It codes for CASSLSERGGYEQYF.

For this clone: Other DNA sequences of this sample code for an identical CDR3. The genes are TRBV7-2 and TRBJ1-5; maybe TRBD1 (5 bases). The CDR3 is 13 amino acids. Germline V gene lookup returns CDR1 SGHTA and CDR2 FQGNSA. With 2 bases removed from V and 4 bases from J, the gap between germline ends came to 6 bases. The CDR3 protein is CASSLRGNQPQHF. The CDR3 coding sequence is TGTGCCAGCAGCTTACGGGGGAATCAGCCCCAGCATTTT.

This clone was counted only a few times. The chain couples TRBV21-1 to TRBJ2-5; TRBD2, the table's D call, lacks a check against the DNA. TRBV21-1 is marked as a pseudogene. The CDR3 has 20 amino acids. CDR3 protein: CASSTTLGASGGACLETQYF. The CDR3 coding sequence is TGTGCCAGCAGCACCACCCTCGGGGCTAGCGGGGGGGCGTGTTTGGAGACCCAGTACTTC.

The CDR3 bases are TGTGCCTGGAGTTATGTGACAGGGGCCGGGGAGCTGTTTTTT. Protein sequence: CAWSYVTGAGELFF. The J gene is TRBJ2-2, the V gene TRBV30; 8 bases are a match to TRBD1. The CDR3 consists of 14 residues. The ends lost 2 bases at V and 6 bases at J; junction bases unmatched: 5. Germline V gene lookup returns CDR1 GTSNPN and CDR2 SVGIG (reference sequence).

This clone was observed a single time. The CDR3 DNA reads TGTGCCAGCAGCCCAGCAGATACGCAGTATTTT. Translating it yields CASSPADTQYF. The V and J genes are TRBV7-9 and TRBJ2-3; the D is unclear. The V and J ends lost 5 bases and 4 bases respectively, with 4 bases between them. CDR3 size: 11 residues. Germline V gene data show CDR1 as SEHNR and CDR2 as FQNEAQ (reference sequence).

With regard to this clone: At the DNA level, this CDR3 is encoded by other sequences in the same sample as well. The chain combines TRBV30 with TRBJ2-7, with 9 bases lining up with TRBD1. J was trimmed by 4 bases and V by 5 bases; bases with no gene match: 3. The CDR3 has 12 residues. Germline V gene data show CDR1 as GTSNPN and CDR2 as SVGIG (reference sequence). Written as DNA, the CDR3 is TGTGCCTGGGGACAGGGGTCGTACGAGCAGTACTTC. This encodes CAWGQGSYEQYF. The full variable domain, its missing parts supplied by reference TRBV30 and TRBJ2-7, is SQTIHQWPATLVQPVGSPLSLECTVEGTSNPNLYWYRQAAGRGLQLLFYSVGIGQISSEVPQNLSASRPQDRQFILSSKKLLLSDSGFYLCAWGQGSYEQYFGPGTRLTVT.

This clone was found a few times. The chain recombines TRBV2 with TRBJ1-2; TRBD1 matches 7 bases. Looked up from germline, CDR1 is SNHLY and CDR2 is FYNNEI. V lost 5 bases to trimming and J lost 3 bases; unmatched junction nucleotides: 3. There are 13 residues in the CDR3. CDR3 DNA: TGTGCCAGCAGTTACAGGGGCGACTATGGCTACACCTTC. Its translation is CASSYRGDYGYTF.

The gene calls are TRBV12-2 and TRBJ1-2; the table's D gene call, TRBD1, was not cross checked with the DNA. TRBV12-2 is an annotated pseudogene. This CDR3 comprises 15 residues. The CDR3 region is CASRLVPGGSYGYTF. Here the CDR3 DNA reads TGTGCAAGTCGCTTAGTCCCAGGGGGAAGCTATGGCTACACCTTC.

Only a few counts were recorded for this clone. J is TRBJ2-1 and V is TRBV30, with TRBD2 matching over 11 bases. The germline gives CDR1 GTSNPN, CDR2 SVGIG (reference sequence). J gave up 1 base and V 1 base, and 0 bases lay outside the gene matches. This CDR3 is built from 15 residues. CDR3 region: CAWSASGGSYNEQFF. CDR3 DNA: TGTGCCTGGAGTGCTAGCGGGGGGTCCTACAATGAGCAGTTCTTC. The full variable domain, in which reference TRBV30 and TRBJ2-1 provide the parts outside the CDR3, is SQTIHQWPATLVQPVGSPLSLECTVEGTSNPNLYWYRQAAGRGLQLLFYSVGIGQISSEVPQNLSASRPQDRQFILSSKKLLLSDSGFYLCAWSASGGSYNEQFFGPGTRLTVL.

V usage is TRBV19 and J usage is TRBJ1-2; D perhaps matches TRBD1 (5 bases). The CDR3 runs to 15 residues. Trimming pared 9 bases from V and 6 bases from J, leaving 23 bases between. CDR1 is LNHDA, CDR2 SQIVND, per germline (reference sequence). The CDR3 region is CASQTGGAAGDGYTF. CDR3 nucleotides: TGTGCCAGCCAAACGGGAGGGGCCGCCGGGGATGGCTACACCTTC.

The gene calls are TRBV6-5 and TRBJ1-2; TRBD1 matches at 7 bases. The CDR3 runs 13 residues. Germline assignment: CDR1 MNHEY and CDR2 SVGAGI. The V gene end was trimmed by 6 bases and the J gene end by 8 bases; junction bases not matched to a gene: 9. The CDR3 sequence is CASRTTGRGGYTF. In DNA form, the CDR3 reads TGTGCCAGCAGGACGACAGGGAGAGGCGGCTACACCTTC.

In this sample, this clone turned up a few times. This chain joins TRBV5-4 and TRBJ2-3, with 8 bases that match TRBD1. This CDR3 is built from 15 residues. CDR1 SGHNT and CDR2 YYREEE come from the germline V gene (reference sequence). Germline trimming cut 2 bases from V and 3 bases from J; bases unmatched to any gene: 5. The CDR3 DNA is TGTGCCAGCAGCTTCGACGGACAGGGAACAGATACGCAGTATTTT. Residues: CASSFDGQGTDTQYF.

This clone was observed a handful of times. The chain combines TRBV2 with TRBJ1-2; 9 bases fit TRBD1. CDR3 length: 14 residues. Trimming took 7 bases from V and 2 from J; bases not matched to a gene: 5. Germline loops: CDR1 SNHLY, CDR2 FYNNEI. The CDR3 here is CASNSQGANYGYTF. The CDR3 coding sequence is TGTGCCAGCAACTCACAGGGGGCAAACTATGGCTACACCTTC.

The CDR3 loop reads CASSLPQGSGNIQYF. In nucleotides, the CDR3 is TGTGCCAGCAGCTTACCCCAGGGGTCGGGAAACATTCAGTACTTC. The chain uses TRBV7-2 and TRBJ2-4, with D perhaps TRBD1 (6 bases). With 2 bases removed from V and 6 bases from J, the gap between germline ends came to 14 bases. CDR3 length: 15 residues. Per germline, CDR1 SGHTA and CDR2 FQGNSA.

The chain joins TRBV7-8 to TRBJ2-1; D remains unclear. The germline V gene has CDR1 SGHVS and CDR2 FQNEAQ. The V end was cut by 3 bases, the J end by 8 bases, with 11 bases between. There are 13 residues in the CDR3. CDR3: CASSFSVTDEQFF. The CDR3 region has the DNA TGTGCCAGCAGCTTTTCTGTTACGGATGAGCAGTTCTTC.

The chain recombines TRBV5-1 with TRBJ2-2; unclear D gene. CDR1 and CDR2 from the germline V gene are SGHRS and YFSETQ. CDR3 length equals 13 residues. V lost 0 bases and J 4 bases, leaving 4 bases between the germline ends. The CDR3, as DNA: TGCGCCAGCAGCTTGGTCGGCACCGGGGAGCTGTTTTTT. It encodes CASSLVGTGELFF.

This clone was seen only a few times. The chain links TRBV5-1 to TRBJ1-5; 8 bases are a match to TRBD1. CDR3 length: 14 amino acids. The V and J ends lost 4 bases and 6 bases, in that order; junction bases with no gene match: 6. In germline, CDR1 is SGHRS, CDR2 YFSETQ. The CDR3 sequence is CASSPTTGVQPQHF. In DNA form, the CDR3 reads TGCGCCAGCAGCCCAACGACAGGGGTTCAGCCCCAGCATTTT.

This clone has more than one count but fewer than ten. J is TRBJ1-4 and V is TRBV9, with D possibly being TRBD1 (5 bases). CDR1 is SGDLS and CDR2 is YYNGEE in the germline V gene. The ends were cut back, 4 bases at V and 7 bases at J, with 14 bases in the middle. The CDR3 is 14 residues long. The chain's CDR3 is CASSPSTGVEKLFF. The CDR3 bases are TGTGCCAGCAGCCCCTCCACAGGTGTTGAAAAACTGTTTTTT. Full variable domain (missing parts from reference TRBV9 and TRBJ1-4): DSGVTQTPKHLITATGQRVTLRCSPRSGDLSVYWYQQSLDQGLQFLIQYYNGEERAKGNILERFSAQQFPDLHSELNLSSLELGDSALYFCASSPSTGVEKLFFGSGTQLSVL.

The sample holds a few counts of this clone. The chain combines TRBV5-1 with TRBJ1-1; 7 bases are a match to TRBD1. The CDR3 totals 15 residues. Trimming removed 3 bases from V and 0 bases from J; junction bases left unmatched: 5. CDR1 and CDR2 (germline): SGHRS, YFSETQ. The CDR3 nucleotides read TGCGCCAGCAGCTCGACAGGGTACATGAACACTGAAGCTTTCTTT. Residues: CASSSTGYMNTEAFF.

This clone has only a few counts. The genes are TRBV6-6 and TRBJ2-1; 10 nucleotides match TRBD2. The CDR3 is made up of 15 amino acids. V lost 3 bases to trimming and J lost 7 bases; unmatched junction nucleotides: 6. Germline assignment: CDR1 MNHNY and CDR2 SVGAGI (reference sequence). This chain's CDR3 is CASSYTSGAGNEQFF. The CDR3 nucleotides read TGTGCCAGCAGTTATACTAGCGGGGCCGGGAATGAGCAGTTCTTC.

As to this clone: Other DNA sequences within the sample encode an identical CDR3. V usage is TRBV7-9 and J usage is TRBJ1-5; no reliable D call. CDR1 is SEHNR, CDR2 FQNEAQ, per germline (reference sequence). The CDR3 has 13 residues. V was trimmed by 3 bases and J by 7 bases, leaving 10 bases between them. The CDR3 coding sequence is TGTGCCAGCAGCTTTGGCGGAGGACAGCCCCAGCATTTT. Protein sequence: CASSFGGGQPQHF.

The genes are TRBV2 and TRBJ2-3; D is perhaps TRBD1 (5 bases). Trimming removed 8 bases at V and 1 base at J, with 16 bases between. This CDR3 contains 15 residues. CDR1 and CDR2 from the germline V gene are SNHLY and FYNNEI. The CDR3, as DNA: TGTGCCAGCCCGGAGCCCAGGGAAGGCACAGATACGCAGTATTTT. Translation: CASPEPREGTDTQYF. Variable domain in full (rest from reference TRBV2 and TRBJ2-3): EPEVTQTPSHQVTQMGQEVILRCVPISNHLYFYWYRQILGQKVEFLVSFYNNEISEKSEIFDDQFSVERPDGSNFTLKIRSTKLEDSAMYFCASPEPREGTDTQYFGPGTRLTVL.